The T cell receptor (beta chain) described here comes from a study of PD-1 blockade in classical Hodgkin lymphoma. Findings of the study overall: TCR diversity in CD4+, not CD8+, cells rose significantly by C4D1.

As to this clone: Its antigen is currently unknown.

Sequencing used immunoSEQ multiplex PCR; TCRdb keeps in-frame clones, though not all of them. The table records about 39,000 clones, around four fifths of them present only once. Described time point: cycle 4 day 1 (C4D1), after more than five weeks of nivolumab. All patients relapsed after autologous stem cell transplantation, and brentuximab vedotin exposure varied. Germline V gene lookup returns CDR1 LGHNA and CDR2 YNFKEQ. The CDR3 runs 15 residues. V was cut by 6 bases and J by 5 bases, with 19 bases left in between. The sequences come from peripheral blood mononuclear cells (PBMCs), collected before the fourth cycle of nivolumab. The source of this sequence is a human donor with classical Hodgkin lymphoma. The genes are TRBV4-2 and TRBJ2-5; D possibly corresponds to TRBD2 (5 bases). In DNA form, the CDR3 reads TGTGCCAGCAGGCGGACGGCGGGCCCCGGGGAGACCCAGTACTTC. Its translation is CASRRTAGPGETQYF.